This note documents a single T cell receptor (beta chain) sequence. This clone was counted at least ten times. There is no known antigen for this receptor. Nothing much larger sits one base from this clone, and base qualities are not available. Before undergoing thyroid surgery, none of the patients had been given any kind of treatment. Using T-cell receptor beta sequencing, the study looked back at clinical samples from patients collected from the early 2010s to the late 2010s. The germline V gene (reference sequence) yields DFQATT for CDR1 and SNEGSKA for CDR2. Including the terminal cysteine and phenylalanine, the CDR3 comprises 10 residues. The only DNA kept is the CDR3, 30 bases in frame from the first base. V was cut back by 0 bases and J by 14 bases, leaving a gap of 10 bases between them. Libraries came from PCR. The sequencer listed for this sample is Illumina HiSeq 4000. High-throughput sequencing was used to profile the CDR3 region of the TCR beta-chain in every patient. Turning to the authors' computational methods: Drawing on CDR3 differences between clinicopathological groups, the researchers built a classifier meant to tell apart patients with distant-metastatic papillary thyroid cancer. The Shannon index was used to measure repertoire diversity, and the Morisita-Horn index was used to measure how similar tumor and blood repertoires were. TCRdb reanalyzed the raw reads on its own, using fastp at Q25 for trimming and MiXCR for clone calling, and kept in-frame beta chains. Clone size and V and J calls follow TCRdb, not the original study. The sample has around 44,000 clones on record, 25% to 35% of them singletons. Almost 10% of the sample lies in the top ten.

The data belong to a study of metastatic and nonmetastatic thyroid tumors (TCRdb year 2020). In terms of the full investigation: Repertoires were compared across peripheral blood and tumor or nodule tissue samples from malignant and benign thyroid patients. Results the study describes overall, beyond this receptor: In both blood and tumor samples, malignant tumors were reported to have significantly higher TCR beta diversity than benign nodules.

The sequence came from a male donor with papillary thyroid cancer or a benign thyroid nodule (not recorded which). Some clones in this sample may be carry-over from other donors' samples. Sequenced sample: blood. This chain joins TRBV20-1 to TRBJ1-2; the D segment cannot be called with confidence. The CDR3 in this case is CSARDPLTTF. The sequence in DNA is TGCAGTGCTAGAGATCCTTTAACTACCTTC.